The rows below give T cell receptor beta chains drawn from one sample of a study of cytomegalovirus exposure and HLA in healthy donors. The assay was immunoSEQ multiplex PCR, and TCRdb's table has in-frame clones only and misses some. This table holds 150,000 to 200,000 clones, about 88% found once. The specimen was PBMCs. These receptors were obtained from a young woman in good health and CMV-seronegative. The CDR3 runs from the conserved cysteine through the conserved F or W. The D gene is left open where the match is weak. Some rows have no size entry. The others give once, few or many, or a class for an expanded clone.

V	size	D	J	CDR3	DNA
TRBV4-2	-	-	TRBJ2-1	CASSHRRGMRSFYNEQFF	TGTGCCAGCAGCCATCGCAGGGGAATGAGGAGTTTTTACAATGAGCAGTTCTTC
TRBV6-6	-	-	TRBJ2-1	CASSPLVEQFF	TGTGCCAGCAGTCCTCTTGTAGAGCAGTTCTTC
TRBV2	-	TRBD2	TRBJ2-3	CASSLKREGTDTQYF	TGTGCCAGCAGTCTAAAGCGGGAGGGGACAGATACGCAGTATTTT
TRBV6-5	-	TRBD1	TRBJ2-7	CASSITGGHEQYF	TGTGCCAGCAGTATAACAGGGGGCCACGAGCAGTACTTC
TRBV28	once	TRBD1	TRBJ1-5	CASRLGTGESQPQHF	TGTGCCAGCAGACTTGGGACAGGGGAGAGTCAGCCCCAGCATTTT
TRBV10-3	-	-	TRBJ2-7	CAISKQGGSKNEQYF	TGTGCCATCAGCAAACAGGGTGGTAGTAAGAACGAGCAGTACTTC
TRBV4-1	few	-	TRBJ2-2	CASSHRTAGELFF	TGCGCCAGCAGCCACCGGACTGCCGGGGAGCTGTTTTTT
TRBV5-6	-	TRBD1	TRBJ2-4	CASSFGTGGGWNIQYF	TGTGCCAGCAGCTTCGGGACAGGGGGCGGCTGGAACATTCAGTACTTC
TRBV27	-	TRBD1	TRBJ2-7	CASRRSGTGIYEQYF	TGTGCCAGCAGGCGTTCCGGGACAGGGATCTACGAGCAGTACTTC
TRBV11-1	-	TRBD2	TRBJ2-3	CASSSEAGASTDTQYF	TGTGCCAGCAGCTCAGAAGCGGGAGCTAGCACAGATACGCAGTATTTT
TRBV19	-	-	TRBJ2-2	CASSIGLGVNTGELFF	TGTGCCAGTAGTATAGGTCTCGGGGTTAACACCGGGGAGCTGTTTTTT
TRBV5-1	-	TRBD2	TRBJ2-2	CASSPLPGLAGVEGELFF	TGCGCCAGCAGCCCACTACCGGGACTAGCGGGAGTGGAAGGGGAGCTGTTTTTT
TRBV6-6	-	-	TRBJ1-5	CASSPGGNQPQHF	TGTGCCAGCAGCCCCGGCGGGAATCAGCCCCAGCATTTT
TRBV13	-	-	TRBJ2-7	CASSLRGYEQYF	TGTGCCAGCAGCTTACGGGGTTACGAGCAGTACTTC
TRBV6-1	few	-	TRBJ1-5	CASSEAGTRQPQHF	TGTGCCAGCAGTGAAGCGGGGACACGACAGCCCCAGCATTTT
TRBV27	-	TRBD2	TRBJ2-7	CASSFGLAGISYEQYF	TGTGCCAGCAGTTTTGGGCTAGCGGGAATCTCCTACGAGCAGTACTTC
TRBV5-1	-	TRBD2	TRBJ2-7	CASKASGGYEQYF	TGCGCCAGCAAGGCTAGCGGGGGTTACGAGCAGTACTTC
TRBV7-9	-	-	TRBJ1-2	CASSPRGGNYGYTF	TGTGCCAGCAGCCCCCGGGGGGGTAACTATGGCTACACCTTC
TRBV9	-	-	TRBJ2-1	CASSVVIVGEQFF	TGTGCCAGCAGCGTAGTCATCGTCGGTGAGCAGTTCTTC
TRBV5-8	-	TRBD2	TRBJ2-2	CASSLASSSGGYTGELFF	TGTGCCAGCAGCTTGGCTTCGTCTAGCGGGGGGTACACCGGGGAGCTGTTTTTT
TRBV12-5	-	TRBD2	TRBJ2-3	CASGLGEGSTDTQYF	TGTGCTAGTGGTTTGGGGGAGGGGAGCACAGATACGCAGTATTTT
TRBV28	-	TRBD2	TRBJ2-5	CASSPTYLAESDQETQYF	TGTGCCAGCAGCCCAACCTACCTAGCGGAGAGTGACCAAGAGACCCAGTACTTC
TRBV6-1	few	-	TRBJ2-1	CASRMGLLRDGEQFF	TGTGCCAGCAGAATGGGACTCCTTCGTGATGGAGAGCAGTTCTTC
TRBV9	-	-	TRBJ1-3	CASSVGGGGNTIYF	TGTGCCAGCAGCGTAGGGGGGGGTGGAAACACCATATATTTT
TRBV28	once	-	TRBJ2-6	CASSPGAFSGANVLTF	TGTGCCAGCAGCCCAGGGGCCTTCTCTGGGGCCAACGTCCTGACTTTC
TRBV5-6	-	-	TRBJ2-7	CASSFGVYEQYF	TGTGCCAGCAGCTTCGGAGTGTACGAGCAGTACTTC
TRBV28	-	-	TRBJ2-7	CASSFWRPWEYEQYF	TGTGCCAGCAGTTTCTGGCGGCCGTGGGAGTACGAGCAGTACTTC
TRBV7-5	once	-	TRBJ2-3	CARSSLAGRTDTQYF	TGTGCCAGAAGCTCGTTAGCGGGACGCACAGATACGCAGTATTTT
TRBV5-4	-	TRBD2	TRBJ2-7	CASSSGTREREQYF	TGTGCCAGCAGCAGCGGGACTAGGGAGCGGGAGCAGTACTTC
TRBV5-1	-	-	TRBJ1-1	CASSLTSFRQRNTEAFF	TGCGCCAGCAGCTTGACCTCGTTTCGACAGAGGAACACTGAAGCTTTCTTT
TRBV7-9	-	-	TRBJ2-2	CASSRDLWAGPRDTGELFF	TGTGCCAGCAGCCGAGATCTGTGGGCGGGGCCGCGGGACACCGGGGAGCTGTTTTTT
TRBV7-9	-	TRBD1	TRBJ2-7	CASSLPGGSEQYF	TGTGCCAGCAGCTTACCAGGGGGCAGCGAGCAGTACTTC
TRBV6-1	-	-	TRBJ1-4	CASSEAFGGGEKLFF	TGTGCCAGCAGTGAAGCATTTGGGGGAGGAGAAAAACTGTTTTTT
TRBV5-6	few	-	TRBJ1-1	CASSFGTRGDTEAFF	TGTGCCAGCAGCTTTGGGACGCGGGGGGACACTGAAGCTTTCTTT
TRBV5-5	-	-	TRBJ2-2	CASSFTRYSNTGELFF	TGTGCCAGCAGCTTCACCAGGTATTCGAACACCGGGGAGCTGTTTTTT
TRBV5-1	-	TRBD1	TRBJ2-2	CASSVGQGETGELFF	TGCGCCAGCAGCGTGGGACAGGGGGAGACCGGGGAGCTGTTTTTC
TRBV5-5	-	-	TRBJ2-7	CASSLGLAEYYEQYF	TGTGCCAGCAGCTTGGGTCTAGCTGAGTACTACGAGCAGTACTTC
TRBV11-2	-	-	TRBJ2-1	CATRPPGDYNEQFF	TGTGCCACCCGACCCCCGGGGGACTACAATGAGCAGTTCTTC
TRBV7-2	-	TRBD1	TRBJ2-3	CASSPTGSTQYF	TGTGCCAGCAGCCCGACAGGGTCTACGCAGTATTTT
TRBV7-9	-	-	TRBJ1-2	CASSWTDEGYTF	TGTGCCAGCAGCTGGACAGATGAGGGCTACACCTTC
TRBV27	once	-	TRBJ2-2	CASSTSLALSNTGELFF	TGTGCCAGCAGTACCTCCCTAGCGCTCTCGAACACCGGGGAGCTGTTTTTT